This TCR beta chain was captured in a study of beta chain features in type 1 diabetes. Study results and caveats: TCRB CDR3s were moderately but significantly shorter in Type 1 diabetes patients in all four CD4+ subsets.

The CDR3 consists of 18 residues. The V end lost 0 bases, the J end lost 0 bases, and 15 bases lay between the germline ends. CDR1 and CDR2 (germline): GTSNPN, SVGIG (reference sequence). What was sequenced were expressed TCRB transcripts, since all of the isolated RNA had been reverse transcribed. Sequenced by immunoSEQ multiplex PCR; TCRdb stores in-frame clones only, minus some. The sample records 640,000 or so clones, roughly 12% being singletons. On this clone: Its antigen is undetermined.

Sequencing used naive CD4+ T cells from blood. This TCR was sampled from a man aged 18-30 years with type 1 diabetes. The chain recombines TRBV30 with TRBJ2-6, with D perhaps TRBD1 (5 bases). This CDR3 reads CAWSVLRGAVSGANVLTF. Written as DNA, the CDR3 is TGTGCCTGGAGTGTTTTAAGGGGTGCAGTCTCTGGGGCCAACGTCCTGACTTTC.